The clone carrying this T cell receptor beta chain came up once. Per the study methods: How many nucleated cells were present was estimated from reference gene primer amplification. The table came from immunoSEQ multiplex PCR; TCRdb's copy has only in-frame clones and leaves some out. V, J and clone size are those of that table, while D and trimming were read from the DNA. The sample records tens of thousands of clones, 75% to 90% being singletons. The record originates from a study of blood T cell repertoires in COVID-19. Study-wide background: Samples of COVID-19 (acute and convalescent) were obtained from the United States, Italy and Spain. PBMCs, B-cell-depleted T cells, or T cells were the source of the cDNA or gDNA that made up the material.

The CDR3 has 14 residues. Trimming removed 3 bases from V and 7 bases from J; junction bases left unmatched: 9. Germline V lookup: CDR1 SGHRS, CDR2 YFSETQ. The material sequenced was peripheral blood. The clonotype originates from a woman aged 55 to 70 with active COVID-19. The rearrangement links TRBV5-1 to TRBJ1-2; 7 nucleotides line up with TRBD1. The CDR3 spells CASSSRQGGGGYTF. The CDR3 DNA follows: TGCGCCAGCAGCTCACGACAGGGAGGAGGTGGCTACACCTTC.